These 16 T cell receptor beta chains share one sample of origin, sequenced in a study of identical twins. MiXCR, run by TCRdb on the 5' RACE reads, gives a single entry per CDR3 protein. The sample holds roughly 230,000 distinct CDR3 sequences, around 8.3% seen once. These same records also appear under a second study, on yellow fever vaccine responses in identical twins.

Sequenced material: CD8+ T cells sorted from blood. The receptors were gathered from a young woman in good health.

This clonotype showed up just a few times. The rearrangement links TRBV27 to TRBJ2-1, with 12 bases identical to TRBD2. Germline V gives CDR1 MNHEY, CDR2 SMNVEV (reference sequence). The CDR3 is 17 amino acids. The V and J ends lost 8 bases and 8 bases, in that order; junction bases with no gene match: 16. This chain's CDR3 is CASESFPSGRAGDEQFF. In DNA, the CDR3 is TGTGCCAGCGAGTCCTTTCCTAGCGGGAGGGCCGGGGATGAGCAGTTCTTC.

As for this clonotype: Just one base apart from a much larger clone, this may be a read error. V gene TRBV29-1 combines with J gene TRBJ2-7; D not certain. The V gene's germline CDR1 is SQVTM and CDR2 ANQGSEA. The CDR3 spans 12 residues. The germline V and J ends were trimmed by 5 bases and 0 bases, with 8 bases remaining between them. The CDR3 here is CSVLRRSYEQYF. The CDR3 DNA reads as TGCAGCGTTCTCAGGCGCTCCTACGAGCAGTACTTC.

This clonotype was seen ten or more times. The V call is TRBV4-2, the J call TRBJ2-2; possible D gene TRBD1, 5 bases. CDR3 length: 14 amino acids. Trimming shortened V by 3 bases and J by 5 bases, and 10 bases separated the two germline ends. Germline assignment: CDR1 LGHNA and CDR2 YNFKEQ. CDR3 in DNA: TGTGCCAGCAGCCAGGCGACAGAAACCGGGGAGCTGTTTTTT. Its protein product is CASSQATETGELFF.

This clonotype has ten or more counts. The chain links TRBV28 to TRBJ2-7, with TRBD1 matching 10 bases. Germline trimming cut 5 bases from V and 2 bases from J; bases unmatched to any gene: 12. CDR3 size: 17 residues. Germline V gene lookup returns CDR1 MDHEN and CDR2 SYDVKM. The CDR3: CASSSIFGQGVPYEQYF. CDR3 in DNA: TGTGCCAGCAGTAGTATTTTCGGACAGGGGGTCCCCTACGAGCAGTACTTC.

This chain uses TRBV7-9 with TRBJ2-3; 14 bases are shared with TRBD2. Per germline, CDR1 SEHNR and CDR2 FQNEAQ (reference sequence). The CDR3 has 17 residues. The J segment lost 2 bases and the V segment lost 1 base, leaving 2 bases of the junction unmatched. The CDR3 nucleotides are TGTGCCAGCAGCTTAGGGGGACTAGCGGGAGTCACAGATACGCAGTATTTT. Protein: CASSLGGLAGVTDTQYF.

The sample holds many counts of this clonotype. J is TRBJ2-1 and V is TRBV7-9; possible D gene TRBD2, 5 bases. The CDR3 is 15 amino acids. Looked up from germline, CDR1 is SEHNR and CDR2 is FQNEAQ (reference sequence). Trimming cost V 4 bases and J 7 bases, with 17 bases left between them. The CDR3 DNA follows: TGTGCCAGCAGCTCAAACCGGGATCCGAGGAATGAGCAGTTCTTC. Translating gives CASSSNRDPRNEQFF.

This clonotype was seen ten or more times. The chain carries TRBV20-1 and TRBJ2-7, with D maybe TRBD2 (6 bases). V shed 3 bases and J shed 7 bases, with 19 bases lying between them. This CDR3 is built from 14 residues. Germline-derived CDR1 and CDR2 are DFQATT and SNEGSKA (reference sequence). This CDR3 is CSARDPGTAREQYF. The CDR3 DNA sequence: TGCAGTGCTAGGGACCCCGGGACTGCCAGGGAGCAGTACTTC.

In its sample, this clonotype was seen a few times. The V and J genes are TRBV11-2 and TRBJ2-7; perhaps TRBD2 as D (5 bases). With 6 bases removed from V and 0 bases from J, the gap between germline ends came to 18 bases. Germline values: CDR1 SGHAT, CDR2 FQNNGV. There are 16 residues in the CDR3. CDR3 sequence reads: CASSSITDGNSYEQYF. Written as DNA, the CDR3 is TGTGCCAGCAGTTCGATAACGGACGGGAACTCCTACGAGCAGTACTTC.

The chain joins TRBV6-2 or TRBV6-3 to TRBJ2-1; 7 nucleotides align to TRBD1. J was trimmed by 5 bases and V by 6 bases; bases with no gene match: 10. The V gene's germline CDR1 is MNHEY and CDR2 SVGEGT. The CDR3 length is 15 residues. The CDR3 DNA is TGTGCCAGCAGCCTGGACAGGAGTGAAGACAATGAGCAGTTCTTC. This gives the protein CASSLDRSEDNEQFF.

This chain links TRBV7-9 with TRBJ2-7; 8 bases are a match to TRBD1. V lost 2 bases, J lost 0 bases, and 3 bases stayed unmatched. There are 15 residues in the CDR3. The germline CDR1 and CDR2 sequences are SEHNR and FQNEAQ (reference sequence). The chain's CDR3 is CASSLYGTGSYEQYF. In DNA, the CDR3 is TGTGCCAGCAGCTTATATGGGACAGGCTCCTACGAGCAGTACTTC.

This chain joins TRBV11-3 and TRBJ2-1; TRBD1 aligns across 7 bases. Trimming at V came to 10 bases and at J to 4 bases, leaving 22 bases not matched to a gene. The CDR3 consists of 18 residues. Germline assignment: CDR1 SGHNT and CDR2 YENEEA. The CDR3 loop reads CAILRDRDSPFEYNEQFF. In DNA form, the CDR3 reads TGTGCCATCCTCAGAGACCGGGACAGCCCCTTTGAGTACAATGAGCAGTTCTTC.

In its sample, this clonotype was seen a few times. V usage is TRBV7-8 and J usage is TRBJ2-2, with 8 bases lining up with TRBD2. Germline CDR1 reads SGHVS; CDR2 reads FQNEAQ. CDR3 length: 19 residues. The J segment lost 0 bases and the V segment lost 2 bases, leaving 11 bases of the junction unmatched. The CDR3 nucleotides read TGTGCCAGCAGCTTACCCCTCCGGGAGGGCCTCCCGAACACCGGGGAGCTGTTTTTT. It encodes CASSLPLREGLPNTGELFF.

This clonotype occurred a few times. The chain is built from TRBV6-4 and TRBJ2-1; D may be TRBD1 (6 bases). Germline loops: CDR1 MRHNA, CDR2 SNTAGT. CDR3 length: 13 residues. V lost 6 bases and J lost 8, with 14 bases in between. This chain's CDR3 is CASRPTGGDEQFF. The CDR3 DNA follows: TGTGCCAGCAGGCCGACTGGGGGCGATGAGCAGTTCTTC.

This clonotype was seen more than once but under ten times. This chain links TRBV27 with TRBJ2-1, with D perhaps matching TRBD2 (5 bases). CDR3 length: 15 residues. CDR1 is MNHEY, CDR2 SMNVEV, per germline (reference sequence). Trimming took off 0 bases at V and 1 base at J, with 7 bases between the two ends. The CDR3 loop reads CASSLSLASYNEQFF. As DNA, the CDR3 is TGTGCCAGCAGTTTATCCCTAGCATCCTACAATGAGCAGTTCTTC.

This clonotype appeared a few times. CDR3 protein: CASSPWDDSYEQYF. For the CDR3, the DNA is TGCGCCAGCAGCCCGTGGGACGACTCCTACGAGCAGTACTTC. This chain joins TRBV4-1 and TRBJ2-7; tentatively, D is TRBD1 or TRBD2 (5 bases each). Germline V lookup: CDR1 MGHRA, CDR2 YSYEKL. V was pared by 4 bases and J by 0 bases, with 10 bases between. CDR3 length: 14 amino acids.

The chain is built from TRBV29-1 and TRBJ1-1; TRBD1 is a possible D gene (5 bases). The CDR3 length is 14 residues. Trimming took off 7 bases at V and 1 base at J, with 16 bases between the two ends. Germline V gives CDR1 SQVTM, CDR2 ANQGSEA. The CDR3 sequence is CSAHLGVWNTEAFF. In nucleotides, the CDR3 is TGCAGCGCCCACTTGGGGGTGTGGAACACTGAAGCTTTCTTT.